The 19 T cell receptor beta chains given below trace back to one sample, sequenced in a study of T cells in Graves' hyperthyroidism and ophthalmopathy. From RNA transcripts, TCR beta CDR3 regions were amplified. First-round RT-PCR with HTBI primers amplified the TCR CDR3 region. TCRdb itself ran the multiplex PCR reads through MiXCR, one entry per CDR3 protein. Seen here are 400,000 to 500,000 distinct CDR3 sequences, about 13% observed once, and the top ten hold 5.3%. Sequencing used blood. The source of these receptors is a woman aged 18-30 years with Graves' hyperthyroidism.

This clonotype was recorded at least ten times. The gene calls are TRBV2 and TRBJ1-1; no definite D call. V was shortened by 5 bases and J by 1 base, with 5 bases between the two germline ends. The CDR3 is made up of 12 amino acids. Germline CDR1 reads SNHLY; CDR2 reads FYNNEI. The CDR3 loop reads CASSRQNTEAFF. The DNA for the CDR3 is TGTGCCAGCAGTCGGCAGAACACTGAAGCTTTCTTT.

This clonotype showed up many times. V is TRBV12-3 or TRBV12-4 and J is TRBJ2-1, with TRBD2 identical over 9 bases. There are 15 residues in the CDR3. The J segment lost 4 bases and the V segment lost 4 bases, leaving 5 bases of the junction unmatched. The CDR3 protein is CASSSTSGPYNEQFF. The CDR3 DNA sequence: TGTGCCAGCAGTTCTACTAGCGGGCCTTACAATGAGCAGTTCTTC.

The rearrangement links TRBV12-3 or TRBV12-4 to TRBJ2-2; 8 positions match TRBD1. J gave up 4 bases and V 3 bases, and 7 bases lay outside the gene matches. The CDR3 has 16 residues. CDR3 nucleotides: TGTGCCAGCAGTTTCCCCAGGGGGCGTTTCACCGGGGAGCTGTTTTTT. Translated: CASSFPRGRFTGELFF.

The chain links TRBV7-2 to TRBJ1-2; the D is unclear. The CDR3 has 13 amino acids. Germline V lookup: CDR1 SGHTA, CDR2 FQGNSA. Trimming removed 3 bases at V and 8 bases at J, with 13 bases between. In DNA form, the CDR3 reads TGTGCCAGCAGCTTCAGGCAGTTCGGGGGCTACACCTTC. Translated: CASSFRQFGGYTF.

In this sample, this clonotype turned up a few times. The chain uses TRBV2 and TRBJ2-7, with 10 nucleotides matching TRBD1. The ends lost 10 bases at V and 2 bases at J; junction bases unmatched: 8. CDR3 length: 14 residues. Germline lookup yields CDR1 SNHLY and CDR2 FYNNEI. CDR3 residues: CAIPGQGPAYEQYF. DNA for the CDR3: TGTGCCATACCGGGACAGGGGCCGGCCTACGAGCAGTACTTC.

V is TRBV3-1 and J is TRBJ2-2, with 10 bases identical to TRBD2. Germline V gene lookup returns CDR1 LGHDT and CDR2 YNNKEL (reference sequence). The V and J ends lost 2 bases and 0 bases, in that order; junction bases with no gene match: 3. The CDR3 is 17 amino acids. The CDR3 spells CASSQSGLAANTGELFF. The CDR3 coding sequence is TGTGCCAGCAGCCAATCCGGACTAGCGGCGAACACCGGGGAGCTGTTTTTT.

This clonotype was observed at least ten times. The chain combines TRBV10-2 with TRBJ1-1, with D hard to call. This CDR3 has 11 amino acids. Between the trimmed V and J ends, which lost 4 bases and 7 bases, there was a span of 7 bases. Looked up from germline, CDR1 is WSHSY and CDR2 is SAAADI. CDR3 coding DNA: TGCGCCAGCAGTGCTAAAAGTGAAGCTTTCTTT. Translating gives CASSAKSEAFF.

CDR3 DNA sequence: TGTGCCAGCAGTGAATCCTGGACAGTTTCCTACGAGCAGTACTTC. Translating gives CASSESWTVSYEQYF. The rearrangement uses TRBV25-1 and TRBJ2-7, with TRBD1 as a possible D gene (6 bases). Per the germline V gene, CDR1 is MGHDK and CDR2 is SYGVNS. This CDR3 has 15 residues. V was trimmed by 1 base and J by 1 base, leaving 11 bases between them.

Notes on this clonotype: This may come from a read error, since a much larger clone is one base off. J is TRBJ2-3 and V is TRBV20-1; D might be TRBD1 (5 bases). Germline V CDR1 and CDR2: DFQATT, SNEGSKA (reference sequence). There are 13 residues in the CDR3. CDR3 coding DNA: TGCAGTGCTAGCAGGGCCAGCACAGATACGCGGTATTTT. Encoded protein: CSASRASTDTRYF.

This clonotype was detected a few times. The rearrangement joins TRBV19 to TRBJ2-1; TRBD1 matches 11 bases. The germline gives CDR1 LNHDA, CDR2 SQIVND (reference sequence). Losses at the gene ends were 5 bases for V and 6 bases for J; bases not matched to a gene: 9. CDR3 length: 16 amino acids. This CDR3 is CASSRAGTGGVNEQFF. The CDR3 DNA reads TGTGCCAGTAGTCGAGCCGGGACAGGGGGAGTCAATGAGCAGTTCTTC.

This clonotype was detected many times. The chain carries TRBV2 and TRBJ2-3; D is possibly TRBD2 (6 bases). CDR1 is SNHLY and CDR2 is FYNNEI in the germline V gene. V gave up 6 bases and J gave up 4 bases, with 11 bases separating them. The CDR3 covers 13 residues. As DNA, the CDR3 is TGTGCCAGCAGGCCGAGGGAGGCAGATACGCAGTATTTT. Protein sequence: CASRPREADTQYF.

This clonotype was picked up many times. The chain recombines TRBV5-1 with TRBJ2-2; TRBD1 aligns across 8 bases. The V gene end was trimmed by 3 bases and the J gene end by 5 bases; junction bases not matched to a gene: 15. CDR3 length: 18 amino acids. Germline CDR1 is SGHRS and CDR2 is YFSETQ. Here the CDR3 DNA reads TGCGCCAGCAGCTCCCTTGGGACAGGCGGTATCGGTACCGGGGAGCTGTTTTTT. Its translation: CASSSLGTGGIGTGELFF. Filled out from reference TRBV5-1 and TRBJ2-2, the complete variable domain reads KAGVTQTPRYLIKTRGQQVTLSCSPISGHRSVSWYQQTPGQGLQFLFEYFSETQRNKGNFPGRFSGRQFSNSRSEMNVSTLELGDSALYLCASSSLGTGGIGTGELFFGEGSRLTVL.

The J gene is TRBJ1-4, the V gene TRBV9; weak D call: TRBD1 (6 bases). V lost 4 bases and J 2 bases, leaving 12 bases between the germline ends. There are 15 residues in the CDR3. From germline, CDR1 is SGDLS and CDR2 YYNGEE. The CDR3 DNA sequence: TGTGCCAGCAGCCCTCAGGGGTCTACTAATGAAAAACTGTTTTTT. It translates to CASSPQGSTNEKLFF.

This clonotype showed up just once. A read error may explain this, as a much larger clone is one base away. Because it lacks the conserved phenylalanine or tryptophan at the end, this CDR3 is likely a read error. As DNA, the CDR3 is TGTGCCAGCAGTCTCGGCGGGGTCCTCTCTGGAAACACCATATATCTT. As protein: CASSLGGVLSGNTIYL. V usage is TRBV6-2 or TRBV6-3 and J usage is TRBJ1-3; D remains unclear. The CDR3 spans 16 residues. From germline, CDR1 is MNHEY and CDR2 SVGEGT. Trimming cost V 5 bases and J 0 bases, with 14 bases left between them.

This clonotype was seen many times. V usage is TRBV10-1 and J usage is TRBJ2-5; perhaps TRBD1 as D (5 bases). Germline CDR1 reads WNHNN; CDR2 reads SYGVQD (reference sequence). Trimming removed 0 bases from V and 2 bases from J, with 10 bases in between. This CDR3 is built from 15 residues. The CDR3 here is CASSESMGRQETQYF. The CDR3 bases are TGCGCCAGCAGTGAGTCAATGGGGCGACAAGAGACCCAGTACTTC.

This clonotype has at least ten counts. The chain couples TRBV6-1 to TRBJ1-4; 7 bases align to TRBD1. Germline CDR1 MNHNS, CDR2 SASEGT. CDR3 length equals 16 residues. V lost 5 bases to trimming and J lost 0 bases; unmatched junction nucleotides: 6. The DNA for the CDR3 is TGTGCCAGCAGTCTAAGACAGGGCGCAACTAATGAAAAACTGTTTTTT. It is translated as CASSLRQGATNEKLFF.

Ten or more counts support this clonotype. The chain joins TRBV2 to TRBJ2-7; D possibly corresponds to TRBD1 (6 bases). The germline V gene encodes CDR1 SNHLY and CDR2 FYNNEI. Trimming took off 11 bases at V and 3 bases at J, with 14 bases between the two ends. The CDR3 is 12 amino acids. CDR3: CAGGQSLYEQYF. The DNA of the CDR3 is TGTGCCGGCGGACAGAGCCTCTACGAGCAGTACTTC.

This clonotype appeared many times. V is TRBV7-9 and J is TRBJ1-1; D call uncertain. Trimming shortened V by 0 bases and J by 3 bases, and 23 bases separated the two germline ends. In germline, CDR1 is SEHNR, CDR2 FQNEAQ (reference sequence). CDR3 length: 19 residues. This CDR3 is CASSLALDGRARRYTEAFF. CDR3 DNA sequence: TGTGCCAGCAGCTTAGCGCTGGATGGGAGGGCGAGGAGGTACACTGAAGCTTTCTTT.

The genes are TRBV29-1 and TRBJ2-5, with TRBD1 matching 8 bases. CDR1 and CDR2 from the germline V gene are SQVTM and ANQGSEA. J was trimmed by 1 base and V by 6 bases; bases with no gene match: 1. The CDR3 extends over 12 amino acids. In DNA, the CDR3 is TGCAGCGTCGGGACAGGCCAAGAGACCCAGTACTTC. The encoded protein is CSVGTGQETQYF.